A selection of T cell receptor beta chains follows, all from one sample in a study of shared clonotypes between healthy human individuals. Libraries were prepared by immunoSEQ multiplex PCR; TCRdb keeps only in-frame clonotypes and omits some of them. The sample shows some 1,400,000 clones, around 97% of them seen only once. Sequences were obtained from naive CD4+ T cells sorted from blood. The source is a young man in good health. CDR3s include the opening cysteine and the closing phenylalanine or tryptophan. The D gene is left open where the match is weak. Size is omitted from some rows. Given values are once, few, many or a class for expanded clones.

j_call d_call clone_size v_call cdr3_aa cdr3_nt
TRBJ2-3 TRBD1 . TRBV5-4 CASSRPGTGRDAQYF TGTGCCAGCAGCAGACCCGGGACAGGACGGGATGCGCAGTATTTT
TRBJ2-7 . . TRBV4-1 CASSQGVGDYSYEQYF TGCGCCAGCAGCCAAGGGGTTGGCGATTACTCCTACGAGCAGTACTTC
TRBJ2-7 TRBD1 . TRBV7-2 CASSLSNDRGALQYF TGTGCCAGCAGCTTGTCGAATGACAGGGGGGCATTGCAGTACTTC
TRBJ2-7 TRBD1 . TRBV9 CASSVVRDRGWCYEQYF TGTGCCAGCAGCGTAGTTCGGGACAGGGGTTGGTGCTACGAGCAGTACTTC
TRBJ2-1 . . TRBV10-2 CASSEGTPSYNEQFF TGCGCCAGCAGTGAGGGGACACCCTCCTACAATGAGCAGTTCTTC
TRBJ1-2 . . TRBV15 CATSRKRGVSGYTF TGTGCCACCAGCAGGAAGAGGGGTGTTTCTGGCTACACCTTC
TRBJ1-2 . . TRBV7-8 CASSLSGANYGYTF TGTGCCAGCAGCCTCTCGGGGGCTAACTATGGCTACACCTTC
TRBJ2-2 TRBD2 . TRBV9 CASSSAGANTGELFF TGTGCCAGCAGCTCAGCGGGAGCGAACACCGGGGAGCTGTTTTTT
TRBJ2-7 . . TRBV2 CASSERTVPSYEQYF TGTGCCAGCAGTGAAAGGACAGTCCCTTCCTACGAGCAGTACTTC
TRBJ2-1 TRBD1 . TRBV5-1 CASSRGTGGNEQFF TGCGCCAGCAGCCGAGGTACAGGGGGGAATGAGCAGTTCTTC
TRBJ1-5 . . TRBV5-4 CLECRLGQGNQPQHF TGTCTCGAATGCCGTTTGGGGCAGGGCAATCAGCCCCAGCATTTT
TRBJ1-2 TRBD1 . TRBV5-1 CASSLITGDYGYTF TGCGCCAGCAGCTTGATTACAGGGGACTATGGCTACACCTTC
TRBJ2-2 TRBD2 . TRBV5-6 CASSYRSGRALGELFF TGTGCCAGCAGTTACCGTAGCGGGAGGGCCCTCGGGGAGCTGTTTTTT
TRBJ2-1 . . TRBV7-8 CASSLAGWGAYNEQFF TGTGCCAGCAGCTTAGCAGGTTGGGGGGCATACAATGAGCAGTTCTTC
TRBJ2-1 . . TRBV25-1 CASSESRGRGEQFF TGTGCCAGCAGTGAATCTAGGGGCAGAGGTGAGCAGTTCTTC
TRBJ2-1 . . TRBV18 CASSPPVGGYNEQFF TGTGCCAGCTCACCACCGGTTGGGGGGTACAATGAGCAGTTCTTC
TRBJ2-1 . . TRBV19 CASTYLHEQFF TGTGCCAGTACCTACCTCCATGAGCAGTTCTTC
TRBJ2-1 TRBD2 . TRBV9 CASSVLGLAGNEQFF TGTGCCAGCAGCGTATTGGGACTAGCGGGGAATGAGCAGTTCTTC
TRBJ2-3 . . TRBV6-1 CASSAPGTDTQYF TGTGCCAGCAGTGCCCCTGGGACAGATACGCAGTATTTT
TRBJ1-1 . . TRBV10-3 CAISESRGNTEAFF TGTGCCATCAGTGAGTCCAGGGGGAACACTGAAGCTTTCTTT
TRBJ2-7 . . TRBV6-1 CASSEVGEQYF TGTGCCAGCAGTGAAGTAGGCGAGCAGTACTTC
TRBJ1-2 . . TRBV18 CASSPGGPETVNGYTF TGTGCCAGCTCACCCGGGGGGCCAGAGACTGTAAATGGCTACACCTTC
TRBJ1-5 . . TRBV21-1 CASNHRDRGMNGNQPQHF TGTGCCAGCAACCACCGGGACAGGGGTATGAATGGCAATCAGCCCCAGCATTTT
TRBJ1-5 . . TRBV23-1 CASTPGGRNQPQHF TGCGCCAGCACCCCGGGAGGGAGAAATCAGCCCCAGCATTTT
TRBJ2-5 . . TRBV4-1 CASSQGLLETQYF TGCGCCAGCAGCCAAGGTCTGTTAGAGACCCAGTACTTC
TRBJ1-1 . . TRBV28 CASSFSSLNTEAFF TGTGCCAGCAGTTTCAGCAGCTTGAACACTGAAGCTTTCTTT
TRBJ2-3 . . TRBV5-1 CASSLQGSDTQYF TGCGCCAGCAGCTTGCAGGGCTCAGATACGCAGTATTTT
TRBJ2-5 TRBD1 once TRBV7-6 CASHKAGGETQYF TGTGCCAGCCACAAAGCAGGGGGAGAGACCCAGTACTTC
TRBJ2-7 TRBD2 . TRBV7-2 CASSLAAGVEQYF TGTGCCAGCAGCTTAGCAGCGGGAGTAGAGCAGTACTTC
TRBJ1-5 . . TRBV19 CASRETRDQPQHF TGTGCCAGTAGGGAGACGCGGGACCAGCCCCAGCATTTT
TRBJ2-5 . . TRBV5-6 CASSSGTLETQYF TGTGCCAGCAGTTCCGGGACGTTAGAGACCCAGTACTTC
TRBJ1-4 TRBD1 once TRBV11-2 CASSLDRGGTNEKLFF TGTGCCAGCAGTCTTGACAGGGGTGGGACTAATGAAAAACTGTTTTTT
TRBJ2-7 . . TRBV5-6 CASSLVLGDSYYEQYF TGTGCCAGCAGCTTGGTTTTGGGAGACTCGTACTACGAGCAGTACTTC
TRBJ2-5 . . TRBV15 CATSRAFEETQYF TGTGCCACCAGCAGAGCCTTTGAAGAGACCCAGTACTTC
TRBJ1-2 . . TRBV27 CASSITGRYYGYTF TGTGCCAGCAGTATCACAGGGCGCTACTATGGCTACACCTTC
TRBJ1-3 . once TRBV14 CASSQRLDSGFRNTIYF TGTGCCAGCAGCCAAAGACTCGACAGCGGATTCCGAAACACCATATATTTT
TRBJ2-7 . . TRBV27 CASSPLVGRENVYEQYF TGTGCCAGCAGTCCCCTGGTGGGGCGCGAAAACGTTTACGAGCAGTACTTC
TRBJ2-7 TRBD1 . TRBV4-2 CASLGVTGHHYEQYF TGTGCCAGCCTGGGGGTGACAGGGCATCACTACGAGCAGTACTTC
TRBJ2-7 TRBD2 once TRBV6-5 CASSYYGGRDYEQYF TGTGCCAGCAGTTACTACGGCGGGAGGGACTACGAGCAGTACTTC
TRBJ1-3 . . TRBV6-5 CASSQGLISGNTIYF TGTGCCAGCAGCCAGGGACTGATCTCTGGAAACACCATATATTTT
TRBJ2-7 TRBD1 . TRBV28 CASSPQGASTYEQYF TGTGCCAGCAGCCCTCAGGGGGCCTCTACCTACGAGCAGTACTTC